This note documents a single T cell receptor (beta chain) sequence. This sample is part of a study of blood T cell repertoires in COVID-19. In the study overall: The United States, Italy and Spain were the sources of the acute and convalescent COVID-19 samples.

The CDR3 is 13 amino acids. V lost 0 bases, J lost 11 bases, and 13 bases lay in between. The V gene's germline CDR1 is SGDLS and CDR2 YYNGEE. Sequencing was performed with immunoSEQ multiplex PCR; in TCRdb, only in-frame clones are kept and a portion is missing. The table records 90,000 to 120,000 clones, around 90% of them present only once. Input material: peripheral blood. This rearrangement joins TRBV9 to TRBJ2-3, with a possible D match to TRBD2 (6 bases). The clonotype originates from a human donor in a cohort sampled during active COVID-19. The CDR3 nucleotides are TGTGCCAGCAGCGTAGGTGACGGGAGTGGGCAGTATTTT. This gives the protein CASSVGDGSGQYF.